A selection of T cell receptor beta chains follows, all from one sample in a study of cytotoxic CD8 clonotypes in ibrutinib-treated CLL. Assay used: immunoSEQ multiplex PCR; TCRdb lists only in-frame clones, some missing. Found here are around 60,000 clones, roughly 70% of them singletons; the top ten hold 35% to 55%. The material sequenced was PBMCs, taken after 12 months of ibrutinib treatment. The receptors here all came from a human donor with chronic lymphocytic leukemia. The CDR3 runs from the conserved cysteine through the conserved F or W. Each record gives: CDR3 DNA, CDR3 protein, J gene, clone size, D gene, CDR3 length, V gene. The D gene is left open where the match is weak. Size is stated for part of the rows, as once, few or many counts, or as a class when the clone is expanded.

TGTGCCAGCAGCCAAGAGGAAGCGGGATGGCAAGAGACCCAGTACTTC	CASSQEEAGWQETQYF	TRBJ2-5	NA	TRBD2	16	TRBV14
TGTGCCAGCAGCTTGGGAGGAGTGGATACGCAGTATTTT	CASSLGGVDTQYF	TRBJ2-3	NA	NA	13	TRBV5-6
TGTGCCTGGGCGGGACAGGGAATTTATGGCTACACCTTC	CAWAGQGIYGYTF	TRBJ1-2	NA	TRBD1	13	TRBV30
TGTGCCAGCAGTGCCGGACTAGCGGCCTTCTCCTACGAGCAGTACTTC	CASSAGLAAFSYEQYF	TRBJ2-7	NA	TRBD2	16	TRBV11-2
TGTGCCAGCAGTAAAAGGCCAGCGGGAGCAGCAGATACGCAGTATTTT	CASSKRPAGAADTQYF	TRBJ2-3	NA	TRBD2	16	TRBV14
TGCGCCAGCAGCCAAGAAGGCAAGTCTACGTACAATGAGCAGTTCTTC	CASSQEGKSTYNEQFF	TRBJ2-1	NA	NA	16	TRBV4-1
TGTGCCAGCAGCTTAGCCGGCAGGGCCTACGAGCAGTACTTC	CASSLAGRAYEQYF	TRBJ2-7	NA	NA	14	TRBV7-2
TGTGCCAACGGAGGAAGTCCCCAGCCCCAGCATTTT	CANGGSPQPQHF	TRBJ1-5	NA	NA	12	TRBV6-5
TGTGCCAGCAGCCGGGACTATCAAAGCACAGATACGCAGTATTTT	CASSRDYQSTDTQYF	TRBJ2-3	few	TRBD2	15	TRBV2
TGTGCCAGCAGTAGGCGGACTAGCGGGAGCAATGAGCAGTTCTTC	CASSRRTSGSNEQFF	TRBJ2-1	NA	TRBD2	15	TRBV6-6
TGTGCCAGCAGCTTAAGCGGGAGGGCCTGGGGGGTCACAGATACGCAGTATTTT	CASSLSGRAWGVTDTQYF	TRBJ2-3	NA	TRBD2	18	TRBV11-2
TGTGCCACCAGCAGAACCATCGCCGACCGGGGACTTAGCAATGAGCAGTTCTTC	CATSRTIADRGLSNEQFF	TRBJ2-1	NA	NA	18	TRBV15
TGCGCCAGCAGCTTGACTAATTCTAACTATGGCTACACCTTC	CASSLTNSNYGYTF	TRBJ1-2	NA	NA	14	TRBV5-1
TGCGCCAGCAGTCCCCCCCCGGGGTTGCAGACCCAGTACTTC	CASSPPPGLQTQYF	TRBJ2-5	NA	NA	14	TRBV23-1
TGTGCCAGCAGCTTAGGGGGCCAGGGGGCTCACGAGCAGTACTTC	CASSLGGQGAHEQYF	TRBJ2-7	NA	TRBD1	15	TRBV11-2
TGTGCCAGCAGTACGAGACTAGCGGGCATCTACGAGCAGTACTTC	CASSTRLAGIYEQYF	TRBJ2-7	NA	TRBD2	15	TRBV27
TGTGCCAGCAGGACAGGGGGTTCCTACGAGCAGTACTTC	CASRTGGSYEQYF	TRBJ2-7	NA	TRBD1	13	TRBV28
TGTGCCAGCAGCTTAAACGGGGGCCGGAACACTGAAGCTTTCTTT	CASSLNGGRNTEAFF	TRBJ1-1	NA	NA	15	TRBV7-2
TGTGCCAGTAGTAGGGCTAGCGGGAGCTCCTACAATGAGCAGTTCTTC	CASSRASGSSYNEQFF	TRBJ2-1	NA	TRBD2	16	TRBV19
TGTGCCAGCAGTGCCCCGGACCCGAACACCGGGGAGCTGTTTTTT	CASSAPDPNTGELFF	TRBJ2-2	few	NA	15	TRBV2
TGCGCCAGCAGCGGGGGGCCTAGCGGGAGACTATACAATGAGCAGTTCTTC	CASSGGPSGRLYNEQFF	TRBJ2-1	NA	TRBD2	17	TRBV5-1
TGTGCCAGCAGTGAAGTTGGACAGGGGCGGCTCTTT	CASSEVGQGRLF	TRBJ1-1	NA	TRBD1	12	TRBV2
TGTGCCAGCAGTTCGCAAGGCTACTCCTACAATGAGCAGTTCTTC	CASSSQGYSYNEQFF	TRBJ2-1	NA	NA	15	TRBV27
TGTGCCAGCTCACCGAATCTAGCGGGAGTCGCAGATACGCAGTATTTT	CASSPNLAGVADTQYF	TRBJ2-3	NA	TRBD2	16	TRBV18
TGTGCCACCTCGGGGAGGGTCCAGATCGAAAAACTGTTTTTT	CATSGRVQIEKLFF	TRBJ1-4	NA	NA	14	TRBV6-5
TGTGCCAGTCACGACAGGGGGAGCTCCTACAATGAGCAGTTCTTC	CASHDRGSSYNEQFF	TRBJ2-1	NA	TRBD1	15	TRBV19
TGTGCCAGCAGTCCCCAAGGGACAGCTCTTAATCAGCCCCAGCATTTT	CASSPQGTALNQPQHF	TRBJ1-5	NA	TRBD1	16	TRBV28
TGTGCCAGCAACCAACTCCCCAGGGGAAATGAGCAGTTCTTC	CASNQLPRGNEQFF	TRBJ2-1	NA	NA	14	TRBV7-9
TGTGCCAGCGGGACACAGGGGCTAGCGGGGAATGAGCAGTTCTTC	CASGTQGLAGNEQFF	TRBJ2-1	NA	TRBD2	15	TRBV2
TGTGCCAGTAGTACGGGGGCGACAGGGGAAGAGACCCAGTACTTC	CASSTGATGEETQYF	TRBJ2-5	NA	TRBD1	15	TRBV19
TGTGCCAGCAGTGGGATAAGGTGGGAGAATGAGCAGTTCTTC	CASSGIRWENEQFF	TRBJ2-1	once	NA	14	TRBV6-1
TGTGCCAGCAGTCCGGACCGACCCTACGAGCAGTACTTC	CASSPDRPYEQYF	TRBJ2-7	many	NA	13	TRBV28
TGTGCCAGTAGTCCAATGTACCAAGAGACCCAGTACTTC	CASSPMYQETQYF	TRBJ2-5	NA	NA	13	TRBV19